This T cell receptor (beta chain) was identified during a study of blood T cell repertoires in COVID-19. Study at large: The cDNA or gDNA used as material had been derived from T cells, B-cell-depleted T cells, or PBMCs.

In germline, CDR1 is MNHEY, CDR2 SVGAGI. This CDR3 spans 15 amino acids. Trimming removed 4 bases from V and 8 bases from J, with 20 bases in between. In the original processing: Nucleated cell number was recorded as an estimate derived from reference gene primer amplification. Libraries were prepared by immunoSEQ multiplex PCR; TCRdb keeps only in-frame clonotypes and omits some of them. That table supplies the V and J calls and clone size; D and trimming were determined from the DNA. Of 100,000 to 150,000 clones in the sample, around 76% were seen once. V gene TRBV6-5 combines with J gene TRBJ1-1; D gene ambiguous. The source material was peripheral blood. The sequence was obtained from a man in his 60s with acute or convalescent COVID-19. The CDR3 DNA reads TGTGCCAGCAGTTTCATGTCGACACCCCCTAAGGAAGCTTTCTTT. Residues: CASSFMSTPPKEAFF.